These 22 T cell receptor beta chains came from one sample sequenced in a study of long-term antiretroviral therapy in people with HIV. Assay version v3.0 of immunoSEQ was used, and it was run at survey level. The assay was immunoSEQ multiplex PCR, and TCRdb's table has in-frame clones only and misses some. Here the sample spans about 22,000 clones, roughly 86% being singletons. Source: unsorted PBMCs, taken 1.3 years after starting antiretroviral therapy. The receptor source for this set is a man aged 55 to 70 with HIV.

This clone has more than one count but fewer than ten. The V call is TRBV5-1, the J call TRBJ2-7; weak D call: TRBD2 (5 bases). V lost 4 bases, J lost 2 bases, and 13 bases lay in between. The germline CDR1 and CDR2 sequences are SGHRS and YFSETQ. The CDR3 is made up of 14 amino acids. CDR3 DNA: TGCGCCAGCAGCAACACCGGGGTCCCCTACGAGCAGTACTTC. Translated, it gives CASSNTGVPYEQYF.

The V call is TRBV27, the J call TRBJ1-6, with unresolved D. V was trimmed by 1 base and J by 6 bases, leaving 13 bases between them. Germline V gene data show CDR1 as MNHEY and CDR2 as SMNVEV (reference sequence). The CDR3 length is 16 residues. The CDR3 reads CASSLFALPSNSPLHF. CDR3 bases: TGTGCCAGCAGTTTATTCGCACTCCCTAGTAATTCACCCCTCCACTTT.

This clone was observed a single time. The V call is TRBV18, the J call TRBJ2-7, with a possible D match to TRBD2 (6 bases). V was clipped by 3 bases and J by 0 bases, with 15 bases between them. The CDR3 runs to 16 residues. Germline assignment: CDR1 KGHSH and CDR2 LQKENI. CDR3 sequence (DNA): TGTGCCAGCTCACCTGCTAGGGCGGGGAGCTCCTACGAGCAGTACTTC. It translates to CASSPARAGSSYEQYF.

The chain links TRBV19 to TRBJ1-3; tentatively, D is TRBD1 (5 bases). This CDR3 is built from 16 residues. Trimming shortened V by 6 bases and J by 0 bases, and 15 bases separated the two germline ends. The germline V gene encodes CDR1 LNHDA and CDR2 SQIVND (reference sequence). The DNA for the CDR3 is TGTGCCAGTAGCCCGGGACCGCCTCACTCTGGAAACACCATATATTTT. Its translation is CASSPGPPHSGNTIYF.

CDR3 DNA: TGCGCCAGCAGTCAACGTCAGGGGCGCGAGCAGTACTTC. Amino acid sequence: CASSQRQGREQYF. This rearrangement joins TRBV23-1 to TRBJ2-7; D is perhaps TRBD1 (6 bases). TRBV23-1 is identified as an open reading frame with a role that is uncertain. With 2 bases removed from V and 6 bases from J, the gap between germline ends came to 11 bases. This CDR3 is 13 amino acids long.

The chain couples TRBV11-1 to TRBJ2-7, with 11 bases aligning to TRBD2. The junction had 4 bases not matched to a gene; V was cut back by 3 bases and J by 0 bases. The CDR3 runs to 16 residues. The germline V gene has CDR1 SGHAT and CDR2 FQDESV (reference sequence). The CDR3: CASSFTSGGSSYEQYF. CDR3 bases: TGTGCCAGCAGCTTCACTAGCGGGGGAAGCTCCTACGAGCAGTACTTC.

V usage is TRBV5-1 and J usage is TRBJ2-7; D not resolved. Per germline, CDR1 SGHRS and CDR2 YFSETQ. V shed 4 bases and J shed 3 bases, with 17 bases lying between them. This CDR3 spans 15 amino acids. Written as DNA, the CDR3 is TGCGCCAGCAGCGAACCATGGGGAACCATCTACGAGCAGTACTTC. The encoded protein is CASSEPWGTIYEQYF.

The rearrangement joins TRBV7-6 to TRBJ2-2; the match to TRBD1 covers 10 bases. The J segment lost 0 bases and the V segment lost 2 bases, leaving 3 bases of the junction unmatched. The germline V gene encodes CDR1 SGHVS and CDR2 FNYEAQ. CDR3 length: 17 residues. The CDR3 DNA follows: TGTGCCAGCAGCTTAAGGGGGACAGGGGCGAACACCGGGGAGCTGTTTTTT. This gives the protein CASSLRGTGANTGELFF.

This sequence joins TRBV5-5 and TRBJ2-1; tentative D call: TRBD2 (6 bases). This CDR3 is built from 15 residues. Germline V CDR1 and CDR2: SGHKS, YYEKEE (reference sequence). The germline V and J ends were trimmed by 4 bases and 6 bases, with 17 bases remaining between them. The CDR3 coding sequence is TGTGCCAGCAGCCGGGGTCCGGCTAGCGCCAATGAGCAGTTCTTC. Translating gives CASSRGPASANEQFF. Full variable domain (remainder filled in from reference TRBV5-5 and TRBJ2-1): DAGVTQSPTHLIKTRGQQVTLRCSPISGHKSVSWYQQVLGQGPQFIFQYYEKEERGRGNFPDRFSARQFPNYSSELNVNALLLGDSALYLCASSRGPASANEQFFGPGTRLTVL.

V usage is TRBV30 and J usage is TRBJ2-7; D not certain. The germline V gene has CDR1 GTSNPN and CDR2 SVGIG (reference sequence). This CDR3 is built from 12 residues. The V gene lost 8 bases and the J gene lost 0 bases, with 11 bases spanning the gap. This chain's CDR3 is CAQSGYSYEQYF. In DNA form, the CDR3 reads TGTGCCCAAAGTGGCTACTCCTACGAGCAGTACTTC.

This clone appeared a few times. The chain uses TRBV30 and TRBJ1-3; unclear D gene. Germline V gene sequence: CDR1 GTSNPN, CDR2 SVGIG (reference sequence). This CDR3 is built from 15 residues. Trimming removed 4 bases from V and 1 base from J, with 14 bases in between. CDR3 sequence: CAWNGPLISGNTIYF. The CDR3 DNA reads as TGTGCCTGGAATGGCCCTCTAATATCTGGAAACACCATATATTTT.

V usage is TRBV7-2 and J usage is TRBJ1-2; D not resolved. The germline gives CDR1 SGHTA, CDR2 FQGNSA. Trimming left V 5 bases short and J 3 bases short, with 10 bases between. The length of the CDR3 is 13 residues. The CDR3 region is CASSPREDYGYTF. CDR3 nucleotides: TGTGCCAGCAGCCCCCGGGAGGACTATGGCTACACCTTC.

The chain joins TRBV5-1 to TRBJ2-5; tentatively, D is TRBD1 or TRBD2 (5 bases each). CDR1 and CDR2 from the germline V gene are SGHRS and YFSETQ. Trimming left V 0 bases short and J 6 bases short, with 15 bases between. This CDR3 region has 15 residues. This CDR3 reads CASSLAPGAPKTQYF. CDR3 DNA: TGCGCCAGCAGCTTGGCCCCCGGGGCTCCAAAGACCCAGTACTTC.

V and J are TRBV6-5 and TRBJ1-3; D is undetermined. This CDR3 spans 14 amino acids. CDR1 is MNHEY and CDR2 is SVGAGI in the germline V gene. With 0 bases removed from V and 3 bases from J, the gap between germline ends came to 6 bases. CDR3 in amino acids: CASSYSSVGNTIYF. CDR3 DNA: TGTGCCAGCAGTTACTCGTCCGTTGGAAACACCATATATTTT.

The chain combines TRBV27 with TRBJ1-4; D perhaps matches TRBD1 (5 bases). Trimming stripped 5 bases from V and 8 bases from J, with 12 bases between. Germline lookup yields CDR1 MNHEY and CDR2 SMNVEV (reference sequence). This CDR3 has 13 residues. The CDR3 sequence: CASSPLDREKLFF. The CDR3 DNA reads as TGTGCCAGCAGTCCGTTAGACAGAGAAAAACTGTTTTTT.

The CDR3 sequence: CAIRTSGGVYNEQFF. CDR3 nucleotide sequence: TGTGCCATCAGGACGAGCGGGGGGGTGTACAATGAGCAGTTCTTC. The V gene is TRBV10-3, the J gene TRBJ2-1, with 10 positions matching TRBD2. The CDR3 has 15 residues. Germline lookup yields CDR1 ENHRY and CDR2 SYGVKD. V trimming: 6 bases; J trimming: 4 bases; junction bases outside the gene matches: 6.

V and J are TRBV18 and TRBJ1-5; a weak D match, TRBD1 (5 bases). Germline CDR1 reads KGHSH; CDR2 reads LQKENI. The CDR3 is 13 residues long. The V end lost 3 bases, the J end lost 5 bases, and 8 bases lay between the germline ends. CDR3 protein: CASSPGRYQPQHF. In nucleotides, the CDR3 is TGTGCCAGCTCACCGGGACGTTATCAGCCCCAGCATTTT.

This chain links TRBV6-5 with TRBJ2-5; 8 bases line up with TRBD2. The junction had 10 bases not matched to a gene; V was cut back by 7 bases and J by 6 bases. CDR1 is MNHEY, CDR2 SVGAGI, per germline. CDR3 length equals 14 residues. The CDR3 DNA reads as TGTGCCAGCACCGAAACCGGGGGGGCCAAGACCCAGTACTTC. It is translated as CASTETGGAKTQYF.

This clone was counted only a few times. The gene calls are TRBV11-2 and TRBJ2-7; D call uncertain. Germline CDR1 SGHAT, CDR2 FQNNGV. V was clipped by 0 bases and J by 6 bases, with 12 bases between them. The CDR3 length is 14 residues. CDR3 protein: CASSLDTEIGEQYF. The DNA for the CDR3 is TGTGCCAGCAGCTTAGATACGGAAATTGGCGAGCAGTACTTC.

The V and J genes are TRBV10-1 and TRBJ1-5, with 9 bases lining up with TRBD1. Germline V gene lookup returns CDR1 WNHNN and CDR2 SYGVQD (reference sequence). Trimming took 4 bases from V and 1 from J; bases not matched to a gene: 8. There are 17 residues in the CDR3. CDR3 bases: TGCGCCAGCAGTGCCCCTTGGACAGGGGTAAGCAATCAGCCCCAGCATTTT. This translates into CASSAPWTGVSNQPQHF.

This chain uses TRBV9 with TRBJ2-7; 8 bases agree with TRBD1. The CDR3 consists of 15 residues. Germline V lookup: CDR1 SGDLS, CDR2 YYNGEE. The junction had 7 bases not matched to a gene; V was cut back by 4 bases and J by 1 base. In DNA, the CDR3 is TGTGCCAGCAGCACCCGACAGGGGCCGTCCTACGAGCAGTACTTC. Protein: CASSTRQGPSYEQYF.

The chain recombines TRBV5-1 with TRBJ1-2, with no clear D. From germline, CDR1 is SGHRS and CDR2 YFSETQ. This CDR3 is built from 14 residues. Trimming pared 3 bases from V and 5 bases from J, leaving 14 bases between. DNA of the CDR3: TGCGCCAGCAGCTATGACTTTCGAGGATATGGCTACACCTTC. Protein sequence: CASSYDFRGYGYTF. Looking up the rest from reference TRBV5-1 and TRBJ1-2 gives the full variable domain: KAGVTQTPRYLIKTRGQQVTLSCSPISGHRSVSWYQQTPGQGLQFLFEYFSETQRNKGNFPGRFSGRQFSNSRSEMNVSTLELGDSALYLCASSYDFRGYGYTFGSGTRLTVV.